Listed here is a single TCR beta chain. Its target is unknown. By phenotype, naive CD8+ T cells were CD45RO-CCR7+CD27+CD95-. TRB cDNA was prepared as libraries by UMI-labeled 5' RACE. Each CDR3 protein gets one entry in TCRdb, which reprocessed the 5' RACE reads and gives no DNA. The listing contains roughly 120,000 distinct CDR3 sequences. Germline CDR1 is SGHDN and CDR2 is FVKESK. The CDR3 consists of 14 residues. These data originate in a study of CXCR3-negative and CXCR3-positive naive CD8 T cells. Study-level points and caveats: Cryopreserved PBMCs had partly decreased CXCR3 expression; fresh PBMCs were used in most assays. Naive cells positive for CXCR3 carried more hydrophobic TRB CDR3s than CXCR3-negative ones.

Sample: naive CXCR3+ CD8+ T cells from blood. The subset here: CD45RO-CCR7+CD27+CD95- naive CD8+ T cells expressing CXCR3 (TNR3+). The TCR comes from a human donor in good health. Some clones in this sample may be carry-over from other donors' samples. The rearrangement uses TRBV14 and TRBJ1-2; TCRdb designates TRBD1, a call that cannot be tested without DNA. Here the CDR3 reads CASSQDRTNYGYTF. The full variable domain, its missing parts supplied by reference TRBV14 and TRBJ1-2, is EAGVTQFPSHSVIEKGQTVTLRCDPISGHDNLYWYRRVMGKEIKFLLHFVKESKQDESGMPNNRFLAERTGGTYSTLKVQPAELEDSGVYFCASSQDRTNYGYTFGSGTRLTVV.